This T cell receptor (beta chain) originates from a study of T-cell memory formation after mild COVID-19. Notes on the study in general: Cross-reactive memory seemingly joined, as some responding clones were found in pre-infection memory. In second-wave clones peaking day 37, SARS-CoV-2 specificity remained unconfirmed. Later expanders leaned CD4+, whereas clones that contracted between day 15 and 85 were balanced CD4/CD8.

CDR3 length equals 15 residues. The junction had 8 bases not matched to a gene; V was cut back by 4 bases and J by 5 bases. The V gene's germline CDR1 is LNHNV and CDR2 YYDKDF (reference sequence). This clonotype turned up a few times. The antigen is unknown. 5'RACE primed at constant segments yielded TCR alpha and TCR beta cDNA libraries bearing sample barcodes and UMIs. TCRdb independently ran MiXCR on the 5' RACE reads; one entry per CDR3 protein. There are roughly 560,000 distinct CDR3 sequences in the sample; over 20% occur only once, and about an eighth lies in the top ten. The chain links TRBV15 to TRBJ1-5; TRBD1 aligns across 7 bases. The TCR was taken from an adult woman who had mild COVID-19 (a few samples of this study predate the infection). Cell type and time point are not known. The specimen was PBMCs or a T cell subset sorted from them (not recorded which). The CDR3 region is CATSTRQGRHQPQHF. Here the CDR3 DNA reads TGTGCCACCAGCACAAGACAGGGCCGACATCAGCCCCAGCATTTT. Full variable domain (rest looked up from reference TRBV15 and TRBJ1-5): DAMVIQNPRYQVTQFGKPVTLSCSQTLNHNVMYWYQQKSSQAPKLLFHYYDKDFNNEADTPDNFQSRRPNTSFCFLDIRSPGLGDTAMYLCATSTRQGRHQPQHFGDGTRLSIL.